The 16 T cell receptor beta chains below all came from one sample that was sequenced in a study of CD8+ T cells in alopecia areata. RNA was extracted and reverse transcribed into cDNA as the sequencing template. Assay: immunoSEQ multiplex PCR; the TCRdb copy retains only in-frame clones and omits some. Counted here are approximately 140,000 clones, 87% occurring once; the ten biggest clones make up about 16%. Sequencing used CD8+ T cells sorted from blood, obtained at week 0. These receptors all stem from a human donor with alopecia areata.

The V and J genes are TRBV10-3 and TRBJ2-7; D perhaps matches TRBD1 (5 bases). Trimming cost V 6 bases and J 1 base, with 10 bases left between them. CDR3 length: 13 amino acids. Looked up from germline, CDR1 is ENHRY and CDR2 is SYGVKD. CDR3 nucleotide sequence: TGTGCCATCAGGAGAGACAGATCCTACGAGCAGTACTTC. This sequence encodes CAIRRDRSYEQYF.

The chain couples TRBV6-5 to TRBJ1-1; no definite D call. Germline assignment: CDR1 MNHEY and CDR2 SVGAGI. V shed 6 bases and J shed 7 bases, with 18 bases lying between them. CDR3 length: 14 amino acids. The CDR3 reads CASRDGNPGGEAFF. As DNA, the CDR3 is TGTGCCAGCAGGGACGGGAACCCTGGTGGTGAAGCTTTCTTT.

This CDR3 is CASSLGTDNEQFF. The CDR3 coding sequence is TGTGCCAGCAGTTTAGGGACGGACAATGAGCAGTTCTTC. The gene calls are TRBV27 and TRBJ2-1, with D perhaps matching TRBD1 or TRBD2 (5 bases each). Germline values: CDR1 MNHEY, CDR2 SMNVEV (reference sequence). The CDR3 has 13 amino acids. V lost 2 bases and J lost 5, with 7 bases in between.

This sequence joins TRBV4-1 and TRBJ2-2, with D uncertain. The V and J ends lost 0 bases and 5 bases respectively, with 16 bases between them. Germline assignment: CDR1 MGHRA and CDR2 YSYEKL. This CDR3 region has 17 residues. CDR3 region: CASSQELRPLGTGELFF. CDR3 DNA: TGCGCCAGCAGCCAAGAGCTAAGGCCCCTCGGGACCGGGGAGCTGTTTTTT.

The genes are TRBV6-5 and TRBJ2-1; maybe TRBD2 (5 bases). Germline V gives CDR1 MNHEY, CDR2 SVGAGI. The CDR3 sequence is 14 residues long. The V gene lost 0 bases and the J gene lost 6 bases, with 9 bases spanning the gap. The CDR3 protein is CASSYSDLTNEQFF. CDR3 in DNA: TGTGCCAGCAGTTACTCGGACTTGACCAATGAGCAGTTCTTC.

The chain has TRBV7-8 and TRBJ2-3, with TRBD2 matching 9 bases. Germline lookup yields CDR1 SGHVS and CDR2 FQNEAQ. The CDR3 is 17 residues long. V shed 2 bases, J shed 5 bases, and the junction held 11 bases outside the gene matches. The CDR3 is CASSLYDPLAGLDTQYF. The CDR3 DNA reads TGTGCCAGCAGCTTATACGACCCCCTAGCGGGGCTAGATACGCAGTATTTT.

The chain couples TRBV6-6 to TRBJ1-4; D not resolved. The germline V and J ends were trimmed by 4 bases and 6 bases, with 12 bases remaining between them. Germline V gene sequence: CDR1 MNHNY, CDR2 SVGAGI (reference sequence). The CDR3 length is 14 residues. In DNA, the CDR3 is TGTGCCAGCAGTTCGGTGACACACTATGAAAAACTGTTTTTT. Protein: CASSSVTHYEKLFF.

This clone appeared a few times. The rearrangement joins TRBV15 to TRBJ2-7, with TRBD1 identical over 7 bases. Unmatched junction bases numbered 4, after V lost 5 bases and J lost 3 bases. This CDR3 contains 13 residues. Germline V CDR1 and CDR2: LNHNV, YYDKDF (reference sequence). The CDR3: CATSGGQNYEQYF. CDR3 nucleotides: TGTGCCACCAGCGGGGGACAGAACTACGAGCAGTACTTC. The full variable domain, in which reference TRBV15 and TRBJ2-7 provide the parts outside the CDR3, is DAMVIQNPRYQVTQFGKPVTLSCSQTLNHNVMYWYQQKSSQAPKLLFHYYDKDFNNEADTPDNFQSRRPNTSFCFLDIRSPGLGDTAMYLCATSGGQNYEQYFGPGTRLTVT.

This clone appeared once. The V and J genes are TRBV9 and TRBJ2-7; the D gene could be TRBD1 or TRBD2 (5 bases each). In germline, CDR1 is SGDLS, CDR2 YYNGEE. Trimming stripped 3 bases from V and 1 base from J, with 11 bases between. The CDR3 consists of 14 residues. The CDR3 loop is CASSAGTESYEQYF. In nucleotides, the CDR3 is TGTGCCAGCAGCGCAGGGACGGAATCCTACGAGCAGTACTTC.

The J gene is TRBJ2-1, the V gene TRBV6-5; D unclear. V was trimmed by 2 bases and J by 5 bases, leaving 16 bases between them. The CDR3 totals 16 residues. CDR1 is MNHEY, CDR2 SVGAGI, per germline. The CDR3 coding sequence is TGTGCCAGCAGTTACGGGCAAAGAACCTACGACAATGAGCAGTTCTTC. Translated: CASSYGQRTYDNEQFF.

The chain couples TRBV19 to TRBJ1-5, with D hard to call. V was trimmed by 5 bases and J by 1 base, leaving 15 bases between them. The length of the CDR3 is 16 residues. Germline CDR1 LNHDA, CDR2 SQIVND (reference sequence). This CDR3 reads CASSYRTELSNQPQHF. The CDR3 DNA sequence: TGTGCCAGTAGTTACCGCACAGAACTCAGCAATCAGCCCCAGCATTTT.

Here the CDR3 reads CASSPGIFYEQYF. DNA for the CDR3: TGTGCCAGCAGTCCCGGGATCTTCTACGAGCAGTACTTC. The rearrangement joins TRBV27 to TRBJ2-7; D may be TRBD2 (5 bases). Germline V lookup: CDR1 MNHEY, CDR2 SMNVEV (reference sequence). V lost 5 bases and J lost 3, with 11 bases in between. The CDR3 loop spans 13 amino acids.

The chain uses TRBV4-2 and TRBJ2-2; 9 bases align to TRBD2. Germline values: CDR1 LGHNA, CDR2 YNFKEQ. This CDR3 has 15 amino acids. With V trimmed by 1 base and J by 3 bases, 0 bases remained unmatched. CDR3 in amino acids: CASSQGTSDTGELFF. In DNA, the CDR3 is TGTGCCAGCAGCCAAGGGACTAGCGACACCGGGGAGCTGTTTTTT.

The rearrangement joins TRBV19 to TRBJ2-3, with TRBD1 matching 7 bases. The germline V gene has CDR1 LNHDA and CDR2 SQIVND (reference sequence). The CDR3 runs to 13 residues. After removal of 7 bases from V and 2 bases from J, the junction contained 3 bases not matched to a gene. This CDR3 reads CASTEGATDTQYF. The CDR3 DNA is TGTGCCAGTACCGAGGGGGCCACAGATACGCAGTATTTT. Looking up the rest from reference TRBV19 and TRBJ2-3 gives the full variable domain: DGGITQSPKYLFRKEGQNVTLSCEQNLNHDAMYWYRQDPGQGLRLIYYSQIVNDFQKGDIAEGYSVSREKKESFPLTVTSAQKNPTAFYLCASTEGATDTQYFGPGTRLTVL.

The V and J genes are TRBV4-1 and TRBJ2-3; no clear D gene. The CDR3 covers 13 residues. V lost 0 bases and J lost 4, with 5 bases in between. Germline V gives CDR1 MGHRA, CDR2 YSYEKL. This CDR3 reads CASSQDPPDTQYF. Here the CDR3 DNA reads TGCGCCAGCAGCCAAGATCCCCCAGATACGCAGTATTTT.

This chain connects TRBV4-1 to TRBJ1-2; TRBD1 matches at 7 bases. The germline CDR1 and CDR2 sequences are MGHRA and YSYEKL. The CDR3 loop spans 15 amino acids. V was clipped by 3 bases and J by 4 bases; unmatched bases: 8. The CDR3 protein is CASSQDNRGSYGYTF. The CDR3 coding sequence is TGCGCCAGCAGCCAGGATAACAGGGGATCCTATGGCTACACCTTC.